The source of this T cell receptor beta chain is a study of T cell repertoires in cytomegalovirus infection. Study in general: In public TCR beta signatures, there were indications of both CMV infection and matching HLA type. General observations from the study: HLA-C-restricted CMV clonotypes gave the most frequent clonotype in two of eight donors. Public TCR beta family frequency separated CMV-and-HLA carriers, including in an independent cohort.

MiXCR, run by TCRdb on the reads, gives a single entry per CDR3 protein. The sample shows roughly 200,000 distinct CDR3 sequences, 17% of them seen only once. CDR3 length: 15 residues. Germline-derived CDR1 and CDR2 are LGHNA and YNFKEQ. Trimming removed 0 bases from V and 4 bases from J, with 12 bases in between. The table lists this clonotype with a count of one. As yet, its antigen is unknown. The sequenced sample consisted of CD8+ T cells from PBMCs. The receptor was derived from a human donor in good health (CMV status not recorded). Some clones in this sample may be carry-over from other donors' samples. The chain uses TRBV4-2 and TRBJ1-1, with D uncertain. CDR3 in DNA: TGTGCCAGCAGCCAAGAACTGACTATGGGCACTGAAGCTTTCTTT. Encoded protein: CASSQELTMGTEAFF.